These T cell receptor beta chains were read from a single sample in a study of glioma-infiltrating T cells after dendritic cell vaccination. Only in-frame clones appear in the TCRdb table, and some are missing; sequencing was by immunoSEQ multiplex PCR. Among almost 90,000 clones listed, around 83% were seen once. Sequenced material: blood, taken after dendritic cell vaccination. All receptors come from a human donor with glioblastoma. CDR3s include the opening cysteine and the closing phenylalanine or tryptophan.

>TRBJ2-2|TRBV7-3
CASSLGQLGGELFF
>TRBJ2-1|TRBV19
CASSLSGLQYNEQFF
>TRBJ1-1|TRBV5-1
CASSLNKDRVNTEAFF
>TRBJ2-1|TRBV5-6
CASSWVDSPEQFF
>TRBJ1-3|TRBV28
CASSSGVDGNTIYF
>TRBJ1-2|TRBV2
CASRGGQGYYGYTF
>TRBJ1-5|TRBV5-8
CASSLSGQPQHF
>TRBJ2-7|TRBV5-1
CASSSGQGAYEQYF
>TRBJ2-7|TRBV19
CASSLRGSLAEQYF
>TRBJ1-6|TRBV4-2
CASSQRTGTAVTPLHF
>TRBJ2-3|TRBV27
CASSRNSGVTDTQYF
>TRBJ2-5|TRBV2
CASSEYASVKETQYF
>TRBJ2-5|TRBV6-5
CASSYSGGDYQETQYF
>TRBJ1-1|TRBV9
CASSVGPENTEAFF
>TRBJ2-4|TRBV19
CASSISGGNIQYF
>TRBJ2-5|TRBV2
CASIGQLRETQYF
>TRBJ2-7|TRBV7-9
CASSQAGQGARSSYEQYF
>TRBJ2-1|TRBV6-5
CASSPGNEQFF
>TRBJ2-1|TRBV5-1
CASSLGWSGGPLEQFF
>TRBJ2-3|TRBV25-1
CASSELATEDTQYF
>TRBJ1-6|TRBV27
CASSSSKSWGIYNSPLHF
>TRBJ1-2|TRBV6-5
CASSYSNRDYGYTF
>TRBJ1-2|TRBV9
CASSVSQENYGYTF
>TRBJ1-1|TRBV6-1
CASSPRDSFTEAFF
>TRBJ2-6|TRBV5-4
CASSLAGHQTGANVLTF
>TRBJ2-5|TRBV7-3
CASSLERAETQYF
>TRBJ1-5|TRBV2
CASSGTGGNQPQHF
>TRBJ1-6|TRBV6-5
CATSYDGINSPLHF
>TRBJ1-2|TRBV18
CASSPPLLGVDYGYTF
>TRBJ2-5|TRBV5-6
CASSLVQGIQETQYF
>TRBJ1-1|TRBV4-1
CASSQVTGKYKNPEAFF
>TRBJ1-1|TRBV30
CAWSEQSYTEAFF
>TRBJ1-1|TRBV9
CASSVGTGVGGTEAFF
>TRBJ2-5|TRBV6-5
CASSSRTEETQYF
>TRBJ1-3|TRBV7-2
CASSGGTDGNTIYF
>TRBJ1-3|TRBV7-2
CASSSTGGSYSGNTIYF
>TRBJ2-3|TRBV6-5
CASSYLRTDTQYF